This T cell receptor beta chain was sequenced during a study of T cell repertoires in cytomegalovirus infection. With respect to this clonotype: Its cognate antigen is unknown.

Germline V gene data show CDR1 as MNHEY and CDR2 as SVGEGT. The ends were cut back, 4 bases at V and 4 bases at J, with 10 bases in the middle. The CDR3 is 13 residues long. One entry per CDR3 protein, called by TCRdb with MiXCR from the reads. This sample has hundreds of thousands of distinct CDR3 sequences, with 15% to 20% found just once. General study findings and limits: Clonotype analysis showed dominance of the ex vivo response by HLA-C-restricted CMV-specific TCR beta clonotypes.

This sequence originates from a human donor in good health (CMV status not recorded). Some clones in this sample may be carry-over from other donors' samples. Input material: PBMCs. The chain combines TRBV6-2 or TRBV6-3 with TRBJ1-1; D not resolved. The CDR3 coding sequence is TGTGCCAGCAGTTCCGACGCGGCCACTGAAGCTTTCTTT. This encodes CASSSDAATEAFF.